At least ten counts were recorded for the clone carrying this T cell receptor (beta chain). Its antigen is currently unknown. The sample comes from a study of T cell repertoires in cytomegalovirus infection. Study-level background: Carrying CMV and the relevant HLA type showed in public TCR beta signatures. Study findings and constraints: Cumulative frequency (of public TCR beta family members) identified carriers of CMV plus the relevant HLA. Dominant in the ex vivo response were TCR beta clonotypes restricted by HLA-C and specific for CMV.

One entry per CDR3 protein, called by TCRdb with MiXCR from the reads. The sample holds some 180,000 distinct CDR3 sequences, roughly 17% seen once. The CDR3 consists of 14 residues. With 4 bases clipped from V and 4 bases from J, the junction kept 3 bases outside the gene matches. Germline-derived CDR1 and CDR2 are SEHNR and FQNEAQ (reference sequence). The sequenced material came from CD8+ T cells from PBMCs. This receptor was taken from a human donor in good health (CMV status not recorded). Some clones in this sample may be carry-over from other donors' samples. This chain joins TRBV7-9 and TRBJ1-1; 10 bases match TRBD1. The CDR3 protein is CASSSRTGGTEAFF. The CDR3 nucleotides read TGTGCCAGCAGCTCCCGGACAGGGGGCACTGAAGCTTTCTTT.